Listed below are T cell receptor beta chains from one sample, sequenced in a study of T-cell reconstitution after alpha-beta-depleted transplantation in children. TCRdb recomputed calls from the PCR reads with MiXCR, one row per CDR3 protein. Of roughly 570,000 distinct CDR3 sequences detected, over 20% appear once; the ten largest clones hold around 36%. This specimen consisted of PBMCs, obtained before TCRalphabeta/CD19-depleted stem cell transplant. These TCRs come from a boy less than two years old with Wiskott-Aldrich syndrome, due to receive a stem cell transplant. The CDR3 runs from the conserved cysteine through the conserved F or W. A D gene is named only where the DNA matches it firmly. Rows give clone size only sometimes, using once, few, many, or a class for an expanded clone.

v_call	d_call	j_call	clone_size	cdr3_nt	cdr3_aa
TRBV5-1	TRBD2	TRBJ2-5	-	TGCGCCAGCAGCTTGGGGGGACTAGCGAACCAAGAGACCCAGTACTTC	CASSLGGLANQETQYF
TRBV27	TRBD2	TRBJ2-1	-	TGTGCCAGCAGTTTCCGCGGGAGTCTTGAGCAGTTCTTC	CASSFRGSLEQFF
TRBV5-1	-	TRBJ2-3	-	TGCGCCAGCAGCTTGGAACGAGGAGGGGCAGATACGCAGTATTTT	CASSLERGGADTQYF
TRBV18	-	TRBJ2-7	few	TGTGCCAGCTCACCTATGGGGGCCTACGAGCAGTACTTC	CASSPMGAYEQYF
TRBV7-2	-	TRBJ1-1	many	TGTGCCAGCAGTTTCCTGAACACTGAAGCTTTCTTT	CASSFLNTEAFF
TRBV18	TRBD2	TRBJ2-6	-	TGTGCCAGCTCACCACTAGCGGGAGCACCTGGGGCCAACGTCCTGACTTTC	CASSPLAGAPGANVLTF
TRBV20-1	-	TRBJ1-1	few	TGCAGTGCTAGAGATGCGGTTAACACTGAAGCTTTCTTT	CSARDAVNTEAFF
TRBV5-1	TRBD1	TRBJ2-1	few	TGCGCCAGCAGCCCGTTTCCGGGACAGGGTACGTTCTTC	CASSPFPGQGTFF
TRBV7-6	TRBD2	TRBJ2-7	-	TGTGCCAGCAGCCCCAGCCTTATGACTAGCGGGAAAAACGAGCAGTACTTC	CASSPSLMTSGKNEQYF
TRBV12-3/TRBV12-4	TRBD2	TRBJ2-5	few	TGTGCCAGCAGTTTGCCCGGGACTAAAGAGACCCAGTACTTC	CASSLPGTKETQYF
TRBV7-9	TRBD1	TRBJ2-7	-	TGTGCCAGCAGCTCCGGGACAGGGTTCGAGCAGTACTTC	CASSSGTGFEQYF
TRBV6-5	-	TRBJ2-1	-	TGTGCCAGCAGTACTGGTTCTAGCTCCTACAATGAGCAGTTCTTC	CASSTGSSSYNEQFF
TRBV5-1	-	TRBJ1-2	once	TGCGCCAGCAGCTTGGAGACGTACGAGGGCTACACCTTC	CASSLETYEGYTF
TRBV4-2	-	TRBJ2-3	-	TGTGCCAGCAGCCAAGATCGGGAGTCGCAGTATTTT	CASSQDRESQYF
TRBV7-2	TRBD2	TRBJ2-7	-	TGTGCCAGCAGCTTAACTAGCGGGAGTTTCTACGAGCAGTACTTC	CASSLTSGSFYEQYF
TRBV5-1	TRBD2	TRBJ2-1	many	TGCGCCAGCAGCTTGGTTAGCGGGTACAATGAGCAGTTCTTC	CASSLVSGYNEQFF
TRBV28	TRBD2	TRBJ2-5	-	TGTGCCAGCAGTTCTAGCGGCCAGGGAGGAGAGACCCAGTACTTC	CASSSSGQGGETQYF
TRBV27	TRBD1	TRBJ2-1	once	TGTGCCAGCAGTTTTTCGGACAGGGGTTACAATGAGCAGTTCTTC	CASSFSDRGYNEQFF
TRBV6-1	-	TRBJ1-5	few	TGTGCCAGCAGGTCACAGCCCGATCAGCCCCAGCATTTT	CASRSQPDQPQHF
TRBV11-2	-	TRBJ2-7	-	TGTGCCAGCAGCTTTGAGGATACCTACGAGCAGTACTTC	CASSFEDTYEQYF
TRBV28	TRBD2	TRBJ2-1	-	TGTGCCAGCAGTTTGTCAGGGAGACTAGCGGGAGATGAGCAGTTCTTC	CASSLSGRLAGDEQFF
TRBV5-1	TRBD2	TRBJ2-7	-	TGCGCCAGCAGCTTTATCATAAGCGGGAGTGGCTACGAGCAGTACTTC	CASSFIISGSGYEQYF
TRBV28	-	TRBJ2-4	-	TGTGCCAGCGGGGAGACAGAGAGGTTAGCCAAAAACATTCAGTACTTC	CASGETERLAKNIQYF
TRBV5-1	-	TRBJ2-7	-	TGCGCCAGCAGCTTGGGCGCGGCGGAGCCCTACGAGCAGTACTTC	CASSLGAAEPYEQYF
TRBV5-1	TRBD1	TRBJ1-1	-	TGCGCCAGCAGCCCCCCGGACAGGGGGACGACTGAAGCTTTCTTT	CASSPPDRGTTEAFF
TRBV11-2	-	TRBJ1-4	-	TGTGCCAGCAGCTTAGATTGGCTCAGAGGGGAAAAACTGTTTTTT	CASSLDWLRGEKLFF
TRBV20-1	-	TRBJ1-5	-	TGCAGTGCTAGAGAGGGGAACAATCAGCCCCAGCATTTT	CSAREGNNQPQHF
TRBV29-1	TRBD2	TRBJ2-5	-	TGCAGCGTTTCAGCGGGAGACCCAGAGACCCAGTACTTC	CSVSAGDPETQYF
TRBV5-1	-	TRBJ2-5	few	TGCGCCAGCAGTTCCCCAGGAGGTCGAGAGACCCAGTACTTC	CASSSPGGRETQYF
TRBV5-1	TRBD1	TRBJ2-5	few	TGCGCCAGCGGCTTAGGGACAGGGGGCCTTTTTGAGACCCAGTACTTC	CASGLGTGGLFETQYF
TRBV4-2	TRBD1	TRBJ1-1	-	TGTGCCAGCAGCCAGAGCGGGACAGGGAACACTGAAGCTTTCTTT	CASSQSGTGNTEAFF
TRBV6-5	-	TRBJ2-2	few	TGTGCCAGCAGTTACTCGATGGTTTCGACCAACTTAACCGGGGAGCTGTTTTTT	CASSYSMVSTNLTGELFF
TRBV20-1	-	TRBJ2-7	-	TGCAGTGCTGACGACAGGACCTTCGCCTACGAGCAGTACTTC	CSADDRTFAYEQYF
TRBV6-6	TRBD2	TRBJ2-2	-	TGTGCCAGCAGAAGACTAGCGGGAGGCAATAGGAACACCGGGGAGCTGTTTTTT	CASRRLAGGNRNTGELFF
TRBV20-1	-	TRBJ2-1	-	TGCAGTGCTAGAGGCTCTACCTACAATGAGCAGTTCTTC	CSARGSTYNEQFF
TRBV5-1	TRBD2	TRBJ2-1	few	TGCGCCAGCAGCTTGGGGCTAGCGGGAGGTATCTACAATGAGCAGTTCTTC	CASSLGLAGGIYNEQFF
TRBV28	-	TRBJ2-3	-	TGTGCCAGCAGCTCGACCCTGGAGACAGATACGCAGTATTTT	CASSSTLETDTQYF
TRBV7-2	TRBD2	TRBJ2-3	few	TGTGCCAGCAGCTTAGGCGGGAGTGACACAGATACGCAGTATTTT	CASSLGGSDTDTQYF
TRBV18	-	TRBJ1-6	few	TGTGCCAGCTCACCGGGCGGGGGACCCCTCCACTTT	CASSPGGGPLHF
TRBV4-1	-	TRBJ2-7	-	TGCGCCAGCAGCCAAGCCGAAACGTTACGTATCGAGCAGTACTTC	CASSQAETLRIEQYF
TRBV11-2	TRBD1	TRBJ1-2	few	TGTGCCAGCAGCCCGCCCCCGGGGACAGGGGGTGTTGGCTACACCTTC	CASSPPPGTGGVGYTF
TRBV10-3	-	TRBJ2-1	few	TGTGCCATCGGCACTAGCAAGAGCTCCTACAATGAGCAGTTCTTC	CAIGTSKSSYNEQFF
TRBV5-1	TRBD1	TRBJ2-7	few	TGCGCCAGCAGCAGGACAGGGTTGGGCGAGCAGTACTTC	CASSRTGLGEQYF
TRBV27	-	TRBJ2-1	-	TGTGCCAGCAGTTCAGAATCAGGGAATGAGCAGTTCTTC	CASSSESGNEQFF
TRBV10-3	TRBD2	TRBJ2-5	few	TGTGCCATCAGCTCAGGACTAGCGGGTTGGAAGGAAGAGACCCAGTACTTC	CAISSGLAGWKEETQYF